This T cell receptor beta chain is from a study of shared clonotypes between healthy human individuals. The assay was immunoSEQ multiplex PCR, and TCRdb's table has in-frame clones only and misses some. Of approximately 650,000 clones listed, nearly 97% were seen once; the top ten hold about 0.11%. It was CD45RO-negative cells, positively selected for CCR7, that made up naive CD8 cells, with terminally differentiated effector memory CD45RA+ cells excluded. Germline V gene sequence: CDR1 LNHDA, CDR2 SQIVND (reference sequence). The CDR3 runs 11 residues. Trimming removed 9 bases from V and 4 bases from J, with 10 bases in between.

This sequence originates from a woman aged 25 to 45 in good health. Sequencing was carried out using naive CD8+ T cells sorted from blood. The gene calls are TRBV19 and TRBJ2-7; D may be TRBD1 (6 bases). The CDR3 spells CASRQAYEQYF. CDR3 bases: TGTGCCAGCAGACAGGCGTACGAGCAGTACTTC.